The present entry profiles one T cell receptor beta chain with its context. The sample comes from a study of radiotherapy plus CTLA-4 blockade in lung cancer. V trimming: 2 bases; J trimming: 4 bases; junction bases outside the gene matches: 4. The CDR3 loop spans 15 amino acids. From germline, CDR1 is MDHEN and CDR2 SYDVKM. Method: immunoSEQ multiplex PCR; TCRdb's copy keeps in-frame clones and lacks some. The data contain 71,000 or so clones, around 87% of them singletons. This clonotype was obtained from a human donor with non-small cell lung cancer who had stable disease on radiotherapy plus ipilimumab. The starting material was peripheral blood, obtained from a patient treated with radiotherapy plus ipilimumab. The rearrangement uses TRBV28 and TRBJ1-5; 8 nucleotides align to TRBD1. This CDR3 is CASSLGDRGNQPQHF. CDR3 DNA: TGTGCCAGCAGTTTAGGAGACAGGGGTAATCAGCCCCAGCATTTT.